This T cell receptor (beta chain) was captured by sequencing in a study of T cell clonality in common variable immunodeficiency. The study, taken as a whole, reports: Compared with healthy controls, CVID subjects showed increased TCRbeta clonality, mostly in about a third. Reportedly, TCR beta sequences from common variable immunodeficiency showed fewer deletions and N-nucleotide insertions.

Sequencing input was equivalent genomic DNA from CVID and controls. The repertoire was sequenced with immunoSEQ multiplex PCR; TCRdb's copy has only in-frame clones and lacks some. Recorded here are 30,000 to 40,000 clones, with no singletons, and the ten leading clones hold roughly 6.7%. Reduced serum IgG, IgA and/or IgM plus specific antibody deficiency defined CVID. Heparinized whole blood, roughly 4.5 to 8 ml, came from each donor. CDR1 SQVTM and CDR2 ANQGSEA come from the germline V gene. The CDR3 is made up of 16 amino acids. J gave up 3 bases and V 0 bases, and 4 bases lay outside the gene matches. There are many counts of this clone. What it binds is not known. The CDR3 end falls 3 residues outside the read, so it is completed with the germline J gene.

The chain combines TRBV29-1 with TRBJ1-3; 11 bases fit TRBD1. Sequences were obtained from peripheral blood mononuclear cells. The receptor's source is a human donor with common variable immunodeficiency. Incomplete CDR3 DNA: TGCAGCGTTGAAGATTGGGACAGGGGGTTTGGAAACACC. It translates to CSVEDWDRGFGNT. The entire CDR3 reads CSVEDWDRGFGNTIYF. The variable domain in full, with the rest retrieved from reference TRBV29-1 and TRBJ1-3, is SAVISQKPSRDICQRGTSLTIQCQVDSQVTMMFWYRQQPGQSLTLIATANQGSEATYESGFVIDKFPISRPNLTFSTLTVSNMSPEDSSIYLCSVEDWDRGFGNTIYFGEGSWLTVV.